This is a list of T cell receptor beta chains from one sample in a study of T cells expressing NK-cell markers. TCRdb re-called the 5' RACE reads; one entry per CDR3 protein, DNA not given. The table for this sample gives roughly 160,000 distinct CDR3 sequences. Sequencing used blood T cells: a sorted CD56 or NKG2C T cell subset, CD4+ or CD8+ T cells, or bulk PBMC T cells (not recorded which). These receptors came from a man aged 18 to 69 in good health. CDR3s include the opening cysteine and the closing phenylalanine or tryptophan.

CDR3 protein: CSVSGQGATDTQYF; J gene: TRBJ2-3; V gene: TRBV29-1
CDR3 protein: CASSTTLTSGTYNEQFF; J gene: TRBJ2-1; V gene: TRBV2
CDR3 protein: CASSRTGEGDNEQFF; J gene: TRBJ2-1; V gene: TRBV12-3/TRBV12-4
CDR3 protein: CASSQQGGETQYF; J gene: TRBJ2-5; V gene: TRBV4-2
CDR3 protein: CASSLGFTTEQFF; J gene: TRBJ2-1; V gene: TRBV5-4
CDR3 protein: CASSESGGAMNEQFF; J gene: TRBJ2-1; V gene: TRBV6-4
CDR3 protein: CSANGWSSSYNEQFF; J gene: TRBJ2-1; V gene: TRBV20-1
CDR3 protein: CASSGVQVHHPAKNIQYF; J gene: TRBJ2-4; V gene: TRBV6-2/TRBV6-3
CDR3 protein: CASSPGSAVNEKLFF; J gene: TRBJ1-4; V gene: TRBV2
CDR3 protein: CASSQDLGLAGYNEQFF; J gene: TRBJ2-1; V gene: TRBV3-1
CDR3 protein: CASSQDGATNSYEQYF; J gene: TRBJ2-7; V gene: TRBV4-1
CDR3 protein: CATSSEAGQHFYGYTF; J gene: TRBJ1-2; V gene: TRBV15
CDR3 protein: CASSLAPGQGVYEQYF; J gene: TRBJ2-7; V gene: TRBV7-8
CDR3 protein: CASSDRVSSTDTQYF; J gene: TRBJ2-3; V gene: TRBV27
CDR3 protein: CSVAASGVGGTEAFF; J gene: TRBJ1-1; V gene: TRBV29-1
CDR3 protein: CASSQDLERGVWEQYF; J gene: TRBJ2-7; V gene: TRBV4-2
CDR3 protein: CASWGRVGTDTQYF; J gene: TRBJ2-3; V gene: TRBV18
CDR3 protein: CASSQVPGSSYEQYF; J gene: TRBJ2-7; V gene: TRBV3-1
CDR3 protein: CASSLAFSSEQFF; J gene: TRBJ2-1; V gene: TRBV12-3/TRBV12-4
CDR3 protein: CSARGGVDTGELFF; J gene: TRBJ2-2; V gene: TRBV20-1
CDR3 protein: CASSQQGSGNTIYF; J gene: TRBJ1-3; V gene: TRBV7-2
CDR3 protein: CASSNDPGTHNQPQHF; J gene: TRBJ1-5; V gene: TRBV7-9